The 5 T cell receptor beta chains given below trace back to one sample, sequenced in a study of T cell changes during pregnancy in multiple sclerosis. The repertoire was sequenced with immunoSEQ multiplex PCR; TCRdb's copy has only in-frame clones and lacks some. Here the sample spans some 70,000 clones, 90% to 95% being singletons. Sample: peripheral blood, taken in the second trimester of pregnancy. The source of these receptors is a female donor in good health, enrolled as a control in a pregnancy study.

In nucleotides, the CDR3 is TGTGCCAGCTCACCCCTGACAGGAAACACTGAAGCTTTCTTT. It translates to CASSPLTGNTEAFF. The rearrangement links TRBV18 to TRBJ1-1; tentatively, D is TRBD1 (6 bases). Germline CDR1 is KGHSH and CDR2 is LQKENI. The V gene lost 3 bases and the J gene lost 2 bases, with 10 bases spanning the gap. This CDR3 has 14 amino acids.

The chain has TRBV7-9 and TRBJ1-2; no reliable D call. Deletions cut 2 bases from V and 0 bases from J, with 4 bases between. This CDR3 has 13 residues. In germline, CDR1 is SEHNR, CDR2 FQNEAQ (reference sequence). CDR3 nucleotides: TGTGCCAGCAGCTTAACAGCTAACTATGGCTACACCTTC. Its protein is CASSLTANYGYTF. Full variable domain (missing parts from reference TRBV7-9 and TRBJ1-2): DTGVSQNPRHKITKRGQNVTFRCDPISEHNRLYWYRQTLGQGPEFLTYFQNEAQLEKSRLLSDRFSAERPKGSFSTLEIQRTEQGDSAMYLCASSLTANYGYTFGSGTRLTVV.

This chain connects TRBV4-3 to TRBJ2-5; D unclear. This CDR3 contains 15 residues. V shed 2 bases and J shed 1 base, with 11 bases lying between them. The germline V gene has CDR1 LGHNA and CDR2 YSLEER. CDR3 nucleotide sequence: TGCGCCAGCAGCCAAAGGTACAGTCCCCAAGAGACCCAGTACTTC. Protein product: CASSQRYSPQETQYF.

The chain combines TRBV9 with TRBJ2-7; 11 bases match TRBD2. Germline values: CDR1 SGDLS, CDR2 YYNGEE. Trimming cost V 0 bases and J 7 bases; bases outside gene matches: 6. The CDR3 totals 15 residues. The DNA for the CDR3 is TGTGCCAGCAGCGTAGGTAGCGGGGGGGTGGGGGAGCAGTACTTC. Translating gives CASSVGSGGVGEQYF.

The chain carries TRBV9 and TRBJ2-3, with TRBD2 identical over 9 bases. Germline loops: CDR1 SGDLS, CDR2 YYNGEE. The CDR3 sequence is 16 residues long. The J segment lost 0 bases and the V segment lost 4 bases, leaving 6 bases of the junction unmatched. DNA for the CDR3: TGTGCCAGCAGCACTAGCGGGCTGGGTAGCACAGATACGCAGTATTTT. Protein sequence: CASSTSGLGSTDTQYF.